The 7 T cell receptor beta chains below all came from one sample that was sequenced in a study of shared clonotypes between healthy human individuals. The protocol was immunoSEQ multiplex PCR, while the TCRdb copy is restricted to in-frame clones and leaves out a portion. Found here are over a million clones, around 98.5% of them singletons; the top ten hold around 0.38%. Material: naive CD4+ T cells sorted from blood. As for subset: CD45RA+ positively selected. All receptors derive from a young man in good health.

This sequence joins TRBV2 and TRBJ2-3, with TRBD2 matching over 10 bases. CDR3 size: 12 residues. The V gene's germline CDR1 is SNHLY and CDR2 FYNNEI. The J segment lost 14 bases and the V segment lost 6 bases, leaving 8 bases of the junction unmatched. As DNA, the CDR3 is TGTGCCAGCAGGACTAGCGGGTTGAGCATGTATTTT. It is translated as CASRTSGLSMYF. The full variable domain, in which reference TRBV2 and TRBJ2-3 provide the parts outside the CDR3, is EPEVTQTPSHQVTQMGQEVILRCVPISNHLYFYWYRQILGQKVEFLVSFYNNEISEKSEIFDDQFSVERPDGSNFTLKIRSTKLEDSAMYFCASRTSGLSMYFGPGTRLTVL.

The chain has TRBV7-3 and TRBJ2-1; tentative D call: TRBD2 (5 bases). The CDR3 sequence is 14 residues long. The germline V gene encodes CDR1 SGHTA and CDR2 FQGTGA. V was cut by 5 bases and J by 9 bases, with 17 bases left in between. The CDR3, as DNA: TGTGCCAGCAGCCCCAGCCCACCCGAGGGTGAGCAGTTCTTC. Translating gives CASSPSPPEGEQFF. The full variable domain, in which reference TRBV7-3 and TRBJ2-1 provide the parts outside the CDR3, is GAGVSQTPSNKVTEKGKYVELRCDPISGHTALYWYRQSLGQGPEFLIYFQGTGAADDSGLPNDRFFAVRPEGSVSTLKIQRTERGDSAVYLCASSPSPPEGEQFFGPGTRLTVL.

The rearrangement joins TRBV5-1 to TRBJ1-1; 7 bases are shared with TRBD1. The CDR3 is made up of 15 amino acids. The germline V gene has CDR1 SGHRS and CDR2 YFSETQ. V gave up 2 bases and J gave up 5 bases; unmatched junction bases: 9. The CDR3 here is CASSFQTGSLTEAFF. In DNA, the CDR3 is TGCGCCAGCAGCTTTCAGACAGGGAGTTTGACTGAAGCTTTCTTT.

The chain has TRBV2 and TRBJ2-1, with D possibly TRBD1 on 5 matching bases. Trimming removed 4 bases from V and 8 bases from J, with 12 bases in between. CDR1 and CDR2 from the germline V gene are SNHLY and FYNNEI. CDR3 length: 13 amino acids. CDR3 nucleotide sequence: TGTGCCAGCAGTGCTATAGGGGCGGATGAGCAGTTCTTC. It yields the protein CASSAIGADEQFF.

The chain uses TRBV5-6 and TRBJ2-3; unclear D gene. The CDR3 is 13 residues long. The V gene lost 4 bases and the J gene lost 3 bases, with 9 bases spanning the gap. Germline V lookup: CDR1 SGHDT, CDR2 YYEEEE. This CDR3 reads CASSLRVTDTQYF. CDR3 in DNA: TGTGCCAGCAGCCTGCGAGTTACAGATACGCAGTATTTT.

The count of this clone is one. V and J are TRBV6-4 and TRBJ2-1; possibly TRBD2 for D (5 bases). Deletions cut 6 bases from V and 8 bases from J, with 14 bases between. CDR1 is MRHNA, CDR2 SNTAGT, per germline. CDR3 length: 13 amino acids. Here the CDR3 reads CASRAPGVHEQFF. The DNA of the CDR3 is TGTGCCAGCAGAGCCCCCGGGGTGCATGAGCAGTTCTTC.

This chain joins TRBV11-2 and TRBJ2-7; a weak D match, TRBD2 (5 bases). This CDR3 region has 15 residues. Germline CDR1 is SGHAT and CDR2 is FQNNGV. The germline V and J ends were trimmed by 4 bases and 4 bases, with 17 bases remaining between them. CDR3 in DNA: TGTGCCAGCAGCTCGACCGACGGACTGGGGTACGAGCAGTACTTC. Translating gives CASSSTDGLGYEQYF.